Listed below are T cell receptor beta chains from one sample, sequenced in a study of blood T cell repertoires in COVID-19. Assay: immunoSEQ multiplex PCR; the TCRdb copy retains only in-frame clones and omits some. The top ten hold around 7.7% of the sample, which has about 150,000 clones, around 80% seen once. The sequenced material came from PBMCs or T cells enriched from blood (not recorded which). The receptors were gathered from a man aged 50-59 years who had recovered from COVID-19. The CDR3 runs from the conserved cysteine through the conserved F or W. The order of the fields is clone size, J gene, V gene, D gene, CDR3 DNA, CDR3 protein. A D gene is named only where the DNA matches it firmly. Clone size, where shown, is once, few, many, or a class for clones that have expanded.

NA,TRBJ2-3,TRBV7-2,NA,TGTGCCAGCAGCTTAGTATTTCCAGGGAGGTCAGATACGCAGTATTTT,CASSLVFPGRSDTQYF
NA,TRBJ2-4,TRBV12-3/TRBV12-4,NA,TGTGCCAGCAGTTCCGGGGTAGGGCCGGGTGTTCACTTC,CASSSGVGPGVHF
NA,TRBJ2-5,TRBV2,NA,TGTGCCAGCAGACGCGTTAGGGGGGGGCAAGAGACCCAGTACTTC,CASRRVRGGQETQYF
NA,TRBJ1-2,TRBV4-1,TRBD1,TGCGCCAGCAGCCTGATGACAGGGATCTATGGCTACACCTTC,CASSLMTGIYGYTF
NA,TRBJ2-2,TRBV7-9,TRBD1,TGTGCCAGCAGCCCGGGTGGTGCACAGGGGGTCACCGGGGAGCTGTTTTTT,CASSPGGAQGVTGELFF
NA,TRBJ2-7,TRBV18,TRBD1,TGTGCCAGCTCCCAGGACAGGGGGTCATACTACGAGCAGTACTTC,CASSQDRGSYYEQYF
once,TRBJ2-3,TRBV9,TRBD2,TGTGCCAGCACCGGAGCCCCGACTAGCGGGGGCTCAGATACGCAGTATTTT,CASTGAPTSGGSDTQYF
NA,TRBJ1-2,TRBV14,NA,TGTGCCAGCAGCCAGAGGCGGTCCTATGGCTACACCTTC,CASSQRRSYGYTF
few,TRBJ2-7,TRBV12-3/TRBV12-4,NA,TGTGCCAGCAGGTCAACAGGGTACGAGCAGTACTTC,CASRSTGYEQYF
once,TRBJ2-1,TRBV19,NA,TGTGCCAGTAGTTTCAGGGCGTCCTACAATGAGCAGTTCTTC,CASSFRASYNEQFF
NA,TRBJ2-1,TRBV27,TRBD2,TGTGCCAGCAGTTCTAGCGGGGGGCGGCAGTTCTTC,CASSSSGGRQFF
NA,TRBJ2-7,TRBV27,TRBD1,TGTGCCAGCAGTCAAACAGGGGGGTACGAGCAGTACTTC,CASSQTGGYEQYF
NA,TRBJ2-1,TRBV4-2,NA,TGTGCCAGCAGCCAAGATCAGGTCGACGTTTGGTTGGATGAGCAGTTCTTC,CASSQDQVDVWLDEQFF
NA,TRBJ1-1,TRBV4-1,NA,TGCGCCAGCAGCCAACTTGACACTGAAGCTTTCTTT,CASSQLDTEAFF
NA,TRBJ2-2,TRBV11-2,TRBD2,TGTGCCAGCAGTCCCGGACTAGCGGGACCCGCAACCGGGGAGCTGTTTTTT,CASSPGLAGPATGELFF
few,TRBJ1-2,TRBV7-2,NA,TGTGCCAGCAGCTTAGGGCCAGGGGACCAGTATGGCTACACCTTC,CASSLGPGDQYGYTF
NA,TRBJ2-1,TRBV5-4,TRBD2,TGTGCCAGCAGCCCCCCACGGGGGGGGGCCGACAATGAGCAGTTCTTC,CASSPPRGGADNEQFF
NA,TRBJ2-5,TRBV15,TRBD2,TGTGCCACCAGCAGAGGGGTGACTAGCGGGGCCCTCCAAGAGACCCAGTACTTC,CATSRGVTSGALQETQYF
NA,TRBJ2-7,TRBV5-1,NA,TGCGCCAGCAGCTTGACGGGAAAAACCTACGAGCAGTACTTC,CASSLTGKTYEQYF
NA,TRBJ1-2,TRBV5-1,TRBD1,TGCGCCAGCAGCTTGGGGACAGGGAGAGGCTACACCTTC,CASSLGTGRGYTF
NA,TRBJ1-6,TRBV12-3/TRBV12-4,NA,TGTGCCAGCAGTCCCCGGACATTTTCGCCCCTCCACTTT,CASSPRTFSPLHF
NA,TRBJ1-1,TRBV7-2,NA,TGTGCCAGCAGCTCTGGACAGCGGATTATTAACACTGAAGCTTTCTTT,CASSSGQRIINTEAFF
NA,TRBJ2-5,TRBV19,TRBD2,TGTGCCAGTAGTACTACCGGGACTAACCAAGAGACCCAGTACTTC,CASSTTGTNQETQYF
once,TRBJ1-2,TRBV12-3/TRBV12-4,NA,TGTGCCAGCAGTCCCGGCGGCCTCTATGGCTACACCTTC,CASSPGGLYGYTF
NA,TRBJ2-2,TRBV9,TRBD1,TGTGCCAGCAGCGTAGCCCCAACAGGGGAGCGAGACACCGGGGAGCTGTTTTTT,CASSVAPTGERDTGELFF
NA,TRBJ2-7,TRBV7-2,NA,TGTGCCAGCAGCTTAGACTACGCAACCTACGAGCAGTACTTC,CASSLDYATYEQYF
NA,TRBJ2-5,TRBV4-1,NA,TGCGCCAGCAGCCAAGATCCGGGAAACCCAAGAGAGACCCAGTACTTC,CASSQDPGNPRETQYF
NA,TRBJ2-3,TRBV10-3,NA,TGTGCCATCAGTTCGGTGTCTATCCCTAGCACAGATACGCAGTATTTT,CAISSVSIPSTDTQYF
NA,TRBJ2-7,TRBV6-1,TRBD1,TGTGCCAGCAGTGAATTAGGGGGGACAGGGGTCTACGAGCAGTACTTC,CASSELGGTGVYEQYF
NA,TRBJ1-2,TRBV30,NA,TGTGCCTGGAGTGTAATCCCGGGAAACCTCACCTTC,CAWSVIPGNLTF
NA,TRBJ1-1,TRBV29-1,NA,TGCAGCGTGGCGGAGGGCGGAAGCGACACTGAAGCTTTCTTT,CSVAEGGSDTEAFF
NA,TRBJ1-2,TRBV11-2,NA,TGTGCCAGCAGCTTAGGGCGGGGCGAAGGGGGCTACACCTTC,CASSLGRGEGGYTF
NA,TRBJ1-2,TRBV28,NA,TGTGCCAGCAGTTTAACAGGGCCCGGGACTAACTATGGCTACACCTTC,CASSLTGPGTNYGYTF
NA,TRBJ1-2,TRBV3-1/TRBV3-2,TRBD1,TGTGCCAGCAGCCAAGATGGTACAGGGGGCGGAGGCTACACCTTC,CASSQDGTGGGGYTF
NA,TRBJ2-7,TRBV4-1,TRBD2,TGCGCCAGCAGCCCACGGGGTAGCGGGGGGTACGAGCAGTACTTC,CASSPRGSGGYEQYF
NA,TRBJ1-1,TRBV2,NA,TGTGCCAGCAGTGAAAGAGGGTTCGGGGACACTGAAGCTTTCTTT,CASSERGFGDTEAFF
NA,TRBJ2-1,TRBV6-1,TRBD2,TGTGCCAGCAGTGAATTATGGGGGGGCTCCTACAATGAGCAGTTCTTC,CASSELWGGSYNEQFF
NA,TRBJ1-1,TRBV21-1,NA,TGTGCCAGCAGCAAAGCGCAGGGTATCCCGGACACTGAAGCTTTCTTT,CASSKAQGIPDTEAFF
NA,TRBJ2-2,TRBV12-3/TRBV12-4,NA,TGTGCCAGCATCCTCGGTGGGGGGGCTAAGCTGTTTTTT,CASILGGGAKLFF
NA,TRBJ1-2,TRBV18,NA,TGTGCCAGCTCACAGGCCGGGACAAACAACTATGGCTACACCTTC,CASSQAGTNNYGYTF
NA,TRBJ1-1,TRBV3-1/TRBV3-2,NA,TGTGCCAGCAGCCGCTTGGGGAGGGGCGTCACTGAAGCTTTCTTT,CASSRLGRGVTEAFF
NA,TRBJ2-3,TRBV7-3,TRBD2,TGTGCCAGCAGCTCTGGACTAGCTTCCACAGATACGCAGTATTTT,CASSSGLASTDTQYF
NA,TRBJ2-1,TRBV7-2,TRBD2,TGTGCCAGCAGCTTAGTTCCACACGGGGGGTCCTACAATGAGCAGTTCTTC,CASSLVPHGGSYNEQFF
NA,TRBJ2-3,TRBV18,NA,TGTGCCAGCTCACCCCGACAGCAGAACACAGATACGCAGTATTTT,CASSPRQQNTDTQYF
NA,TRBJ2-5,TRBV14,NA,TGTGCCAGCAGCCAAGATTTGTCCCTCCAAGAGACCCAGTACTTC,CASSQDLSLQETQYF
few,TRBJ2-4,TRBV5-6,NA,TGTGCCAGCAGCTTGGGGGAGGACATTCAGTACTTC,CASSLGEDIQYF
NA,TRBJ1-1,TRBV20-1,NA,TGCAGTACCGAGGCTACGGCTTTCTTT,CSTEATAFF
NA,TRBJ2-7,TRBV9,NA,TGTGCCAGCAGCGTAGGCGGGAATGTGATCTACGAGCAGTACTTC,CASSVGGNVIYEQYF
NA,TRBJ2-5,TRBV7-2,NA,TGTGCCAGCAGCTTAGTCCGTACCGAGGAAGAGACCCAGTACTTC,CASSLVRTEEETQYF
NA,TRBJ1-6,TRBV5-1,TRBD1,TGCGCCAGCAGCGAGTCGACAGGGGGCAATTCACCCCTCCACTTT,CASSESTGGNSPLHF
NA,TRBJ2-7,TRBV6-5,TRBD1,TGTGCCAGTAAACAGGGGGGCCGCTACGAGCAGTACTTC,CASKQGGRYEQYF
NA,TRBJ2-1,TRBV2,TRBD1,TGTGCCAGCAGTGAAGGACAGGGCCTACCTAAAGAGCAGTTCTTC,CASSEGQGLPKEQFF
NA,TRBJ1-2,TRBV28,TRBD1,TGTGCCAGCAGTTTAGGGGACAGGAGCTATGGCTACACCTTC,CASSLGDRSYGYTF